This TCR beta chain was found in a study of neurological immune-mediated disorders. Regarding the study as a whole: HTLV-1-associated myelopathy had the most TCR clonal expansion, whereas multiple sclerosis had the least (lower than in healthy controls).

Time point: longitudinal time-point 1 (baseline). Unsorted libraries used 2 million PBMCs kept at -80 degrees C. This clonotype was recorded at least ten times. Its target is unknown. Synthesis of cDNA was carried out by template-switch 5'RACE. The reaction used 10-nucleotide random UMIs. From 15-18 subjects, each sequencing run yielded over 190 million TCR-beta sequences. TCRdb itself ran the 5' RACE reads through MiXCR, one entry per CDR3 protein. The repertoire holds roughly 75,000 distinct CDR3 sequences, with roughly 13% as singletons. The CDR3 spans 13 residues. Germline CDR1 reads MNHNS; CDR2 reads SASEGT. Trimming cost V 10 bases and J 4 bases, with 11 bases left between them.

This sequence was found in a female donor with HTLV-1-associated myelopathy (HAM/TSP). V gene TRBV6-1 combines with J gene TRBJ2-6, with D unresolved. The sample comprised PBMCs. The CDR3 coding sequence is TGTGCCATCAGAAAGGAAGGGGCCAACGTCCTGACTTTC. This codes for CAIRKEGANVLTF.